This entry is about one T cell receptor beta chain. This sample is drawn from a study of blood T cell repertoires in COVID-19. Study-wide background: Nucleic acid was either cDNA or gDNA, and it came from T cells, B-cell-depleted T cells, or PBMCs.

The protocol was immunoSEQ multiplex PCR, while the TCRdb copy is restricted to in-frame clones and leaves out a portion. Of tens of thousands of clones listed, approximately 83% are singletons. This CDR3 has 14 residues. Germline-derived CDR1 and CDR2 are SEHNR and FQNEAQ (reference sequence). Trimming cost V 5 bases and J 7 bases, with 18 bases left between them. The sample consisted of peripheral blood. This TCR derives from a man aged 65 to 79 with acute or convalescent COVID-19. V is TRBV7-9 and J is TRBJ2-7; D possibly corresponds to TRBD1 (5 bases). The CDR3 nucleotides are TGTGCCAGCAGCCCCCCAGGGTCTGTGGGGGAGCAGTACTTC. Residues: CASSPPGSVGEQYF.